These T cell receptor beta chains were read from a single sample in a study of shared clonotypes between healthy human individuals. Sequencing was performed with immunoSEQ multiplex PCR; in TCRdb, only in-frame clones are kept and a portion is missing. Of fewer than 1.8 million clones detected, about 98.5% appear once; the ten largest clones hold 0.36%. The sample taken for sequencing was naive CD4+ T cells sorted from blood. Receptors were obtained from a man in his thirties or forties in good health. Each CDR3 is given with its conserved first and last residue. D genes are given only for firm matches. Expanded clones are given a class, and other clones once, few, many or no size at all.

TRBV5-1	TRBJ2-1	NA	TRBD2	CASSGTSGSHNEQFF	TGCGCCAGCAGCGGGACTAGCGGGAGCCACAATGAGCAGTTCTTC
TRBV5-4	TRBJ2-1	once	TRBD2	CASSLPRGSGTYNEQFF	TGTGCCAGCAGCTTGCCCCGTGGTAGCGGGACCTACAATGAGCAGTTCTTC
TRBV5-1	TRBJ2-3	NA	NA	CASSLEIAATDTQYF	TGCGCCAGCAGCTTGGAGATAGCGGCCACAGATACGCAGTATTTT
TRBV9	TRBJ2-5	NA	NA	CASSVVGTQQETQYF	TGTGCCAGCAGCGTAGTAGGGACTCAACAAGAGACCCAGTACTTC
TRBV5-4	TRBJ2-7	NA	NA	CASSRGRDTYYEQYF	TGTGCCAGCAGCCGAGGCCGGGACACGTACTACGAGCAGTACTTC
TRBV27	TRBJ2-7	NA	NA	CATYEGNEQYF	TGTGCCACCTACGAGGGGAACGAGCAGTACTTC
TRBV18	TRBJ1-5	once	NA	CASSPQDRVNQPQHF	TGTGCCAGCTCACCACAGGACAGAGTCAATCAGCCCCAGCATTTT
TRBV4-3	TRBJ2-7	NA	NA	CASSAGRDHAYEQYF	TGCGCCAGCAGCGCTGGGAGAGACCATGCCTACGAGCAGTACTTC
TRBV9	TRBJ1-5	NA	NA	CASSVGGGNQPQHF	TGTGCCAGCAGCGTCGGCGGGGGAAATCAGCCCCAGCATTTT
TRBV10-2	TRBJ2-7	once	TRBD1	CASSQTRTGVHEQYF	TGCGCCAGCAGCCAGACGAGGACAGGGGTGCACGAGCAGTACTTC
TRBV5-5	TRBJ2-7	once	NA	CASSFRHTREDYEQYF	TGTGCCAGCAGCTTTCGTCACACGAGGGAAGACTACGAGCAGTACTTC
TRBV9	TRBJ2-1	NA	TRBD2	CASSELAGGYNEQFF	TGTGCCAGCAGTGAACTAGCGGGAGGGTACAATGAGCAGTTCTTC
TRBV27	TRBJ1-1	NA	NA	CASSKQGNTEAFF	TGTGCCAGCAGTAAACAGGGGAACACTGAAGCTTTCTTT
TRBV5-1	TRBJ2-1	NA	NA	CASSSLQLARTTNEQFF	TGCGCCAGCAGCTCACTACAATTAGCACGCACCACGAATGAGCAGTTCTTC
TRBV28	TRBJ1-4	NA	TRBD1	CASSLTGVATNEKLFF	TGTGCCAGCAGTTTGACAGGGGTTGCAACTAATGAAAAACTGTTTTTT
TRBV27	TRBJ2-7	NA	NA	CASSFTRDSYEQYF	TGTGCCAGCAGTTTCACTCGGGACTCCTACGAGCAGTACTTC
TRBV11-3	TRBJ2-2	NA	NA	CASSYGQNTHTGELFF	TGTGCCAGCAGCTACGGACAGAACACCCACACCGGGGAGCTGTTTTTT
TRBV5-1	TRBJ1-4	NA	NA	CASSVRGNEKLFF	TGCGCCAGCAGTGTACGGGGCAATGAAAAACTGTTTTTT